Listed here are 15 T cell receptor beta chains from one sample, sequenced in a study of T cells in narcolepsy (dated by TCRdb to 2016 to 2019). Libraries were prepared through the immunoSEQ multiplex PCR assay. The table was pulled from immuneACCESS by TCRdb, which kept in-frame rearrangements only. Such tables lose some clones; where checked, under half of the loss comes from unresolved V genes, and the rest has no known cause. In this sample the table shows about 40,000 clones, over 75% of which occur a single time. The ten largest make up about 1.6% of the sample. Input material: CD45RA- memory CD4+ T cells from PBMCs. What this sample's cell subset or site label stands for: memory T cells sorted ex vivo from peripheral blood. Every receptor here comes from a human donor with narcolepsy.

The chain carries TRBV19 and TRBJ2-2; 8 bases are shared with TRBD2. The CDR3 loop spans 14 amino acids. After removal of 8 bases from V and 2 bases from J, the junction contained 4 bases not matched to a gene. Germline V gives CDR1 LNHDA, CDR2 SQIVND (reference sequence). DNA of the CDR3: TGTGCCAGTCGCGGGGGGCCTAACACCGGGGAGCTGTTTTTT. It encodes CASRGGPNTGELFF. The whole variable domain, filled in from reference TRBV19 and TRBJ2-2, reads DGGITQSPKYLFRKEGQNVTLSCEQNLNHDAMYWYRQDPGQGLRLIYYSQIVNDFQKGDIAEGYSVSREKKESFPLTVTSAQKNPTAFYLCASRGGPNTGELFFGEGSRLTVL.

As regards this clone: The sample has other DNA sequences that encode this CDR3 too. The chain recombines TRBV19 with TRBJ1-2; TRBD1 agrees at 7 bases. There are 14 residues in the CDR3. Germline V CDR1 and CDR2: LNHDA, SQIVND (reference sequence). J was trimmed by 4 bases and V by 0 bases; bases with no gene match: 2. The CDR3 DNA follows: TGTGCCAGTAGTATAGAGGGACAGTCCTATGGCTACACCTTC. This translates into CASSIEGQSYGYTF. The full variable domain, in which reference TRBV19 and TRBJ1-2 provide the parts outside the CDR3, is DGGITQSPKYLFRKEGQNVTLSCEQNLNHDAMYWYRQDPGQGLRLIYYSQIVNDFQKGDIAEGYSVSREKKESFPLTVTSAQKNPTAFYLCASSIEGQSYGYTFGSGTRLTVV.

The J gene is TRBJ2-1, the V gene TRBV10-1; TRBD2 aligns across 8 bases. Germline-derived CDR1 and CDR2 are WNHNN and SYGVQD (reference sequence). V shed 6 bases and J 2 bases; nucleotides not matched to a gene: 18. The CDR3 has 19 amino acids. The CDR3 DNA reads as TGCGCCAGCAGCGCAATAAGCGGGGGCCATTTTGGGGCCTACAATGAGCAGTTCTTC. It encodes CASSAISGGHFGAYNEQFF.

The rearrangement uses TRBV2 and TRBJ1-2; D gene ambiguous. Looked up from germline, CDR1 is SNHLY and CDR2 is FYNNEI. V lost 4 bases and J lost 5, with 11 bases in between. The CDR3 is 13 amino acids. As DNA, the CDR3 is TGTGCCAGCAGTGTAGGGTTGGATTATGGCTACACCTTC. As protein: CASSVGLDYGYTF.

The chain has TRBV5-1 and TRBJ1-3; D is possibly TRBD1 (5 bases). The CDR3 extends over 15 amino acids. Trimming pared 4 bases from V and 0 bases from J, leaving 11 bases between. Germline V gene lookup returns CDR1 SGHRS and CDR2 YFSETQ. CDR3 nucleotides: TGCGCCAGCAGCGACGGGGGGTTCTCTGGAAACACCATATATTTT. It codes for CASSDGGFSGNTIYF.

The V call is TRBV6-5, the J call TRBJ2-1; 10 bases match TRBD2. The V and J ends lost 5 bases and 4 bases, in that order; junction bases with no gene match: 2. CDR3 size: 14 residues. Germline V lookup: CDR1 MNHEY, CDR2 SVGAGI. The CDR3 DNA reads as TGTGCCAGCAGTCTACTAGCGGGGTACAATGAGCAGTTCTTC. It yields the protein CASSLLAGYNEQFF.

Points on this clone: Relative to the germline gene, one junction end is altered; a read error may explain this. The rearrangement uses TRBV18 and TRBJ1-5; TRBD1 might be the D (5 bases). Germline CDR1 reads KGHSH; CDR2 reads LQKENI. The length of the CDR3 is 14 residues. Here the CDR3 reads CASPPLGGNQPQHF. DNA of the CDR3: TGTGCCAGCCCACCACTGGGGGGCAATCAGCCCCAGCATTTT.

V gene TRBV7-2 combines with J gene TRBJ2-1; perhaps TRBD1 as D (6 bases). The CDR3 has 13 amino acids. From germline, CDR1 is SGHTA and CDR2 FQGNSA. Trimming pared 2 bases from V and 8 bases from J, leaving 10 bases between. Here the CDR3 reads CASSLIQGYEQFF. CDR3 in DNA: TGTGCCAGCAGCTTAATACAGGGTTATGAGCAGTTCTTC.

This chain uses TRBV7-9 with TRBJ1-2; 9 nucleotides agree with TRBD1. Germline-derived CDR1 and CDR2 are SEHNR and FQNEAQ (reference sequence). Trimming removed 5 bases from V and 6 bases from J; junction bases left unmatched: 4. CDR3 length: 13 residues. CDR3 coding DNA: TGTGCCAGCAGCCCACAGGGGGCTAATGGCTACACCTTC. This codes for CASSPQGANGYTF.

This clone was detected a few times. V gene TRBV7-9 combines with J gene TRBJ2-7; no clear D gene. Germline CDR1 reads SEHNR; CDR2 reads FQNEAQ (reference sequence). Trimming cost V 5 bases and J 5 bases, with 10 bases left between them. This CDR3 comprises 12 residues. The CDR3 here is CASSPYTHEQYF. The CDR3 coding sequence is TGTGCCAGCAGCCCCTATACCCACGAGCAGTACTTC.

V gene TRBV28 combines with J gene TRBJ1-2; D remains unclear. Trimming left V 3 bases short and J 8 bases short, with 10 bases between. CDR1 is MDHEN and CDR2 is SYDVKM in the germline V gene. The CDR3 extends over 12 amino acids. The CDR3 DNA reads TGTGCCAGCAGTTTGTACAGTAACGGCTACACCTTC. It is translated as CASSLYSNGYTF.

The chain combines TRBV10-3 with TRBJ1-3; D gene ambiguous. Germline V gene sequence: CDR1 ENHRY, CDR2 SYGVKD. The CDR3 contains 12 residues. The V end was cut by 4 bases, the J end by 4 bases, with 5 bases between. The CDR3 here is CAISAVGNTIYF. The DNA of the CDR3 is TGTGCCATCAGTGCCGTGGGAAACACCATATATTTT.

This chain joins TRBV7-2 and TRBJ2-1; 14 bases are a match to TRBD2. Trimming at V came to 1 base and at J to 7 bases, leaving 3 bases not matched to a gene. The CDR3 has 16 residues. Germline V gene data show CDR1 as SGHTA and CDR2 as FQGNSA. CDR3 sequence (DNA): TGTGCCAGCAGCTTAGTTGGGACTAGCGGGGGAAATGAGCAGTTCTTC. Encoded protein: CASSLVGTSGGNEQFF.

In this sample, this clone turned up once. The V call is TRBV5-4, the J call TRBJ1-2; TRBD1 matches at 8 bases. Per the germline V gene, CDR1 is SGHNT and CDR2 is YYREEE (reference sequence). Trimming at V came to 4 bases and at J to 5 bases, leaving 7 bases not matched to a gene. The CDR3 runs 14 residues. Here the CDR3 reads CASSDQGAGYGYTF. The DNA for the CDR3 is TGTGCCAGCAGCGATCAGGGGGCCGGGTATGGCTACACCTTC. The full variable domain, in which reference TRBV5-4 and TRBJ1-2 provide the parts outside the CDR3, is ETGVTQSPTHLIKTRGQQVTLRCSSQSGHNTVSWYQQALGQGPQFIFQYYREEENGRGNFPPRFSGLQFPNYSSELNVNALELDDSALYLCASSDQGAGYGYTFGSGTRLTVV.

The chain carries TRBV6-1 and TRBJ1-6, with D unclear. Germline lookup yields CDR1 MNHNS and CDR2 SASEGT. Trimming cost V 5 bases and J 8 bases, with 13 bases left between them. CDR3 size: 14 residues. In DNA, the CDR3 is TGTGCCAGCAGTTCGCTAGGCGGGGATTCACCCCTCCACTTT. This translates into CASSSLGGDSPLHF.